The rows below give T cell receptor beta chains drawn from one sample of a study of molecular identifiers for immune sequencing clone quantification. From the PCR reads, TCRdb called clonotypes with MiXCR, one entry per CDR3 protein. The repertoire holds about 300,000 distinct CDR3 sequences, with about a fifth as singletons. The sequencing sample was made of naive CD8+ T cells from blood, with Jurkat cell RNA spiked in. These receptors were obtained from a human donor in good health. Some libraries in this study had Jurkat cell RNA spiked in. Each CDR3 is given with its conserved first and last residue. The D gene is left open where the match is weak. Rows give clone size only sometimes, using once, few, many, or a class for an expanded clone.

. | TRBJ2-5 | TRBV13 | TRBD2 | CASSSWTSGGQETQYF | TGTGCCAGCAGCTCCTGGACTAGCGGGGGGCAAGAGACCCAGTACTTC
. | TRBJ1-1 | TRBV20-1 | . | CRARGLDGNAEAFF | TGCCGTGCTAGAGGCTTGGACGGAAACGCTGAAGCTTTCTTT
few | TRBJ1-4 | TRBV6-2/TRBV6-3 | . | CASSTGHSLATNEKLFF | TGTGCCAGCAGTACGGGCCACTCCCTTGCAACTAATGAAAAACTGTTTTTT
many | TRBJ2-1 | TRBV20-1 | TRBD2 | CSARVSLAEGTSYNEQFF | TGCAGTGCTAGAGTCTCCCTAGCGGAGGGAACCAGCTACAATGAGCAGTTCTTC
many | TRBJ2-3 | TRBV7-6 | TRBD1 | CASSLASGQGADTQYF | TGTGCCAGCAGCTTAGCGTCGGGACAGGGGGCAGATACGCAGTATTTT
few | TRBJ1-1 | TRBV7-9 | TRBD1 | CASSSPRQGAWNTEAFF | TGTGCCAGCAGCTCTCCCCGACAGGGGGCCTGGAACACTGAAGCTTTCTTT
many | TRBJ2-3 | TRBV13 | . | CASTVAELTDTQYF | TGTGCCAGCACCGTGGCGGAGCTCACAGATACGCAGTATTTT
many | TRBJ1-5 | TRBV29-1 | TRBD1 | CSVQGRGSNQPQHF | TGCAGCGTTCAGGGCAGGGGGAGCAATCAGCCCCAGCATTTT
many | TRBJ1-5 | TRBV9 | . | CASSGGGGQPQHF | TGTGCCAGCAGCGGGGGGGGTGGGCAGCCCCAGCATTTT
. | TRBJ1-5 | TRBV6-5 | . | CASSFNRDTLLPQHF | TGTGCCAGCAGTTTCAACCGGGACACCCTTTTGCCCCAGCATTTT
many | TRBJ2-1 | TRBV29-1 | . | CSVEAGDSYNEQFF | TGCAGCGTGGAAGCGGGCGACTCCTACAATGAGCAGTTCTTC
many | TRBJ2-7 | TRBV20-1 | TRBD1 | CSGTGAGNEQYF | TGCAGTGGGACAGGGGCGGGGAACGAGCAGTACTTC
. | TRBJ1-1 | TRBV7-9 | . | CASSRQAEAFF | TGTGCCAGCAGCCGTCAGGCGGAAGCTTTCTTT
. | TRBJ2-1 | TRBV11-3 | . | CASSVRWGSEQFF | TGTGCCAGCAGTGTGAGGTGGGGCTCCGAGCAGTTCTTC
few | TRBJ1-1 | TRBV6-2/TRBV6-3 | TRBD1 | CASSYGGQGIVNTEAFF | TGTGCCAGCAGTTACGGGGGACAGGGGATAGTGAACACTGAAGCTTTCTTT
. | TRBJ2-3 | TRBV28 | TRBD1 | CASRAWDRASDTQYF | TGTGCCAGCCGGGCCTGGGACAGGGCATCAGATACGCAGTATTTT
few | TRBJ1-1 | TRBV27 | TRBD1 | CASSLFTGDVTEAFF | TGTGCCAGCAGTTTATTTACAGGGGACGTCACTGAAGCTTTCTTT
. | TRBJ2-1 | TRBV11-1 | TRBD2 | CASSLGLAAYNEQFF | TGTGCCAGCAGCTTAGGGCTAGCGGCCTACAATGAGCAGTTCTTC
few | TRBJ2-7 | TRBV20-1 | . | CSAPWTDSSYEQYF | TGCAGTGCTCCCTGGACGGACAGCTCCTACGAGCAGTACTTC
few | TRBJ1-5 | TRBV10-3 | . | CAISVHPGNQPQHF | TGTGCCATCAGTGTGCACCCAGGAAATCAGCCCCAGCATTTT
many | TRBJ2-7 | TRBV5-6 | . | CASSLAGTGTYEQYF | TGTGCCAGCAGCTTGGCCGGGACGGGAACCTACGAGCAGTACTTC
many | TRBJ2-2 | TRBV29-1 | . | CSVEERVTGELFF | TGCAGCGTTGAAGAAAGGGTCACCGGGGAGCTGTTTTTT
few | TRBJ2-7 | TRBV27 | . | CASSSSLLSYEQYF | TGTGCCAGCAGTAGTAGTTTACTCTCCTACGAGCAGTACTTC
. | TRBJ2-4 | TRBV7-8 | . | CASSQGWGRGRTKNIQYF | TGTGCCAGCAGCCAGGGATGGGGCAGGGGAAGAACCAAAAACATTCAGTACTTC
few | TRBJ2-3 | TRBV9 | TRBD2 | CASSASGRVQDTQYF | TGTGCCAGCAGCGCTAGCGGGAGGGTTCAAGATACGCAGTATTTT
many | TRBJ2-1 | TRBV5-5 | TRBD1 | CASSSVTGPMIVEQFF | TGTGCCAGCAGCTCCGTGACAGGGCCCATGATCGTTGAGCAGTTCTTC
many | TRBJ2-7 | TRBV7-9 | . | CASSPLAITTYEQYF | TGTGCCAGCAGCCCCCTGGCGATTACAACCTACGAGCAGTACTTC
many | TRBJ1-1 | TRBV7-2 | . | CASSLAYGQGTEAFF | TGTGCCAGCAGCTTAGCGTATGGGCAGGGGACTGAAGCTTTCTTT
many | TRBJ2-7 | TRBV28 | TRBD2 | CASSPLQLASRRYEQYF | TGTGCCAGCAGTCCCCTCCAACTAGCGAGCCGACGATACGAGCAGTACTTC
many | TRBJ1-1 | TRBV19 | . | CASRPPGTQAFF | TGTGCCAGTAGACCCCCGGGGACCCAAGCTTTCTTT
many | TRBJ1-2 | TRBV19 | . | CATRNGGYTF | TGTGCCACAAGGAACGGAGGCTACACCTTC
. | TRBJ2-7 | TRBV7-9 | TRBD1 | CASSSRDSTPTYEQYF | TGTGCCAGCAGCTCGAGGGACAGCACTCCAACCTACGAGCAGTACTTC
. | TRBJ2-1 | TRBV11-2 | . | CASSSDYSSCNEQFF | TGTGCCAGCAGTTCTGATTACTCGTCCTGCAATGAGCAGTTCTTC
many | TRBJ2-3 | TRBV12-3/TRBV12-4 | . | CASSVDMTSTDTQYF | TGTGCCAGCAGTGTCGACATGACTAGCACAGATACGCAGTATTTT
. | TRBJ2-5 | TRBV2 | . | CASSEVMGYQETQYF | TGTGCCAGCAGTGAAGTTATGGGCTACCAAGAGACCCAGTACTTC
many | TRBJ2-7 | TRBV20-1 | . | CSATPSYEQYF | TGCAGTGCTACCCCGAGTTACGAGCAGTACTTC
many | TRBJ2-3 | TRBV5-6 | TRBD1 | CASSLGDSAQYF | TGTGCCAGCAGCTTGGGGGACAGCGCGCAGTATTTT
few | TRBJ2-3 | TRBV11-2 | . | CASSWGPGRDTQYF | TGTGCCAGCAGCTGGGGGCCAGGGCGGGATACGCAGTATTTT
few | TRBJ1-5 | TRBV24-1 | . | CATSTGISNQPQHF | TGTGCCACCAGTACAGGGATAAGCAATCAGCCCCAGCATTTT
few | TRBJ2-5 | TRBV14 | TRBD1 | CASSELRDRGSETQYF | TGTGCCAGCAGCGAACTCCGGGACAGGGGCTCGGAGACCCAGTACTTC
many | TRBJ2-3 | TRBV9 | TRBD2 | CASSVSAGGLTDTQYF | TGTGCCAGCAGCGTGAGTGCGGGGGGGCTCACAGATACGCAGTATTTT
many | TRBJ2-7 | TRBV6-5 | TRBD1 | CASSFRDRSHEQYF | TGTGCCAGCAGTTTCCGGGACAGAAGCCACGAGCAGTACTTC
many | TRBJ2-3 | TRBV5-1 | TRBD2 | CASSLASGVDTQYF | TGCGCCAGCAGCTTGGCTAGCGGGGTAGATACGCAGTATTTT
few | TRBJ2-5 | TRBV27 | . | CASSFLEGRLQTQYF | TGTGCCAGCAGTTTCTTAGAGGGGAGGTTACAGACCCAGTACTTC
many | TRBJ1-1 | TRBV6-5 | . | CASSLTGIRTEAFF | TGTGCCAGCAGTCTCACAGGGATCCGCACTGAAGCTTTCTTT
many | TRBJ2-1 | TRBV6-2/TRBV6-3 | . | CASSAPLPYNEQFF | TGTGCCAGCAGTGCACCCCTCCCCTACAATGAGCAGTTCTTC
many | TRBJ1-1 | TRBV5-1 | . | CASSTGRGTEAFF | TGCGCCAGCAGCACCGGACGAGGCACTGAAGCTTTCTTT
many | TRBJ2-7 | TRBV4-3 | . | CASSQDVFLPYEQYF | TGCGCCAGCAGCCAAGATGTTTTCCTCCCCTACGAGCAGTACTTC
many | TRBJ2-5 | TRBV6-5 | . | CASRRRGETQYF | TGTGCCAGCAGACGCAGGGGCGAGACCCAGTACTTC
few | TRBJ2-1 | TRBV19 | TRBD2 | CASTPPAGDYNEQFF | TGTGCCAGTACCCCGCCAGCGGGGGACTACAATGAGCAGTTCTTC
many | TRBJ1-1 | TRBV2 | TRBD1 | CASRIEGAITEAFF | TGTGCCAGCCGAATAGAGGGGGCGATCACTGAAGCTTTCTTT
. | TRBJ1-2 | TRBV6-1 | . | CASSEARGAGGGERHYTF | TGTGCCAGCAGTGAAGCGCGGGGGGCTGGGGGGGGGGAAAGGCACTACACCTTC
. | TRBJ2-3 | TRBV18 | . | CAGSPPEGPDSTDTQYF | TGTGCCGGCTCACCACCGGAAGGACCCGACTCGACAGATACGCAGTATTTT
many | TRBJ2-6 | TRBV12-3/TRBV12-4 | . | CASSSHSGANVLTF | TGTGCCAGCAGTTCACATTCTGGGGCCAACGTCCTGACTTTC
. | TRBJ2-1 | TRBV4-1 | TRBD1 | CASSPKEGTGWNNEQFF | TGCGCCAGCAGCCCAAAGGAGGGGACAGGGTGGAACAATGAGCAGTTCTTC
. | TRBJ2-7 | TRBV11-3 | . | CASSLGVQDTFEQYF | TGTGCCAGCAGCTTAGGGGTCCAGGACACCTTCGAGCAGTACTTC
many | TRBJ2-3 | TRBV12-3/TRBV12-4 | TRBD2 | CASSLGLAGVSTDTQYF | TGTGCCAGCAGTTTGGGACTAGCGGGAGTTAGCACAGATACGCAGTATTTT
. | TRBJ2-3 | TRBV6-2/TRBV6-3 | . | CASSYRSSTDTQYF | TGTGCCAGCAGTTACAGATCAAGCACAGATACGCAGTATTTT